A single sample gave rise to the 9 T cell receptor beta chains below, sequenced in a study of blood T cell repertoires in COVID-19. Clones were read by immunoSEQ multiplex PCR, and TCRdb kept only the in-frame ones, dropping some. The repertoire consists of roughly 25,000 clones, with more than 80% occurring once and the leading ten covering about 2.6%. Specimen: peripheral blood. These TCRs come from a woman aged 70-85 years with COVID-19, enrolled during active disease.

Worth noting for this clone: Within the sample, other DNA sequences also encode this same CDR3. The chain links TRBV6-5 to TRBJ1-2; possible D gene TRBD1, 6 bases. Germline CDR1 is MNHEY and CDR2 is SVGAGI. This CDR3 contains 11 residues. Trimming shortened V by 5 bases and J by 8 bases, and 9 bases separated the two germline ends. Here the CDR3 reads CASSTGHGYTF. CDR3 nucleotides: TGTGCCAGCAGTACAGGGCACGGCTACACCTTC.

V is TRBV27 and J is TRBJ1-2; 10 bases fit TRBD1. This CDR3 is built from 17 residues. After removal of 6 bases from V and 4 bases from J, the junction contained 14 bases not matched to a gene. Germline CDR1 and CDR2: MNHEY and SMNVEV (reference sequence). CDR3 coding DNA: TGTGCCAGCAGCTACGGATTCCCCGGACAGGGGGTCTATGGCTACACCTTC. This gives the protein CASSYGFPGQGVYGYTF.

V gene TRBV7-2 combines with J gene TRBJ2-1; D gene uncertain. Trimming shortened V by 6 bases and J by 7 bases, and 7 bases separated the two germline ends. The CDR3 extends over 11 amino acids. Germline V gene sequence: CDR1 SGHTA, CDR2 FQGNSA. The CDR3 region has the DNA TGTGCCAGCAGGTTCAGGAATGAGCAGTTCTTC. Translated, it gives CASRFRNEQFF.

The CDR3 DNA reads as TGTGCCAGTAAATGGGACAGGTTGAACACTGAAGCTTTCTTT. Encoded protein: CASKWDRLNTEAFF. The chain has TRBV19 and TRBJ1-1; TRBD1 matches at 8 bases. Germline-derived CDR1 and CDR2 are LNHDA and SQIVND (reference sequence). The trim removed 7 bases at V and 0 bases at J, leaving 4 bases unmatched. The CDR3 is made up of 14 amino acids.

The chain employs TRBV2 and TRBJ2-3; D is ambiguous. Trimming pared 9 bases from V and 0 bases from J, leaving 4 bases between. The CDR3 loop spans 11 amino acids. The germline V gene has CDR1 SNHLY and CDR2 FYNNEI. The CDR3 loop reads CASTSTDTQYF. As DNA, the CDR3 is TGTGCCAGTACTAGCACAGATACGCAGTATTTT.

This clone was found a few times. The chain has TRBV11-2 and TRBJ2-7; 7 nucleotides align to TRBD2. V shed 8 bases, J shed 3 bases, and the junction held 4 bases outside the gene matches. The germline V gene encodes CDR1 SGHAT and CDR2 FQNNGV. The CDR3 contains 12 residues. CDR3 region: CASLGGGYEQYF. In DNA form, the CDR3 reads TGTGCCAGCCTGGGGGGGGGCTACGAGCAGTACTTC. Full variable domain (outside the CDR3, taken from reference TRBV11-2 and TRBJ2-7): EAGVAQSPRYKIIEKRQSVAFWCNPISGHATLYWYQQILGQGPKLLIQFQNNGVVDDSQLPKDRFSAERLKGVDSTLKIQPAKLEDSAVYLCASLGGGYEQYFGPGTRLTVT.

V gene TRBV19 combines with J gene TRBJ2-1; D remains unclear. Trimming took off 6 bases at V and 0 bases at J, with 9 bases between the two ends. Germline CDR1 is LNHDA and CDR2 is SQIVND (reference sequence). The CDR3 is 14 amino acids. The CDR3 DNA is TGTGCCAGTAGCCTAGTCCCCTCCTACAATGAGCAGTTCTTC. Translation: CASSLVPSYNEQFF.

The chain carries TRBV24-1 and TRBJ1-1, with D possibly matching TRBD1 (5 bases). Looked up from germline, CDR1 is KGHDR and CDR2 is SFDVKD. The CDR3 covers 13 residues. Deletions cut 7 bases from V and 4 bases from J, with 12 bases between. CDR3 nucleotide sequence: TGTGCCACCAGAGCAAGCGGGGGCACTGAAGCTTTCTTT. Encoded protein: CATRASGGTEAFF.

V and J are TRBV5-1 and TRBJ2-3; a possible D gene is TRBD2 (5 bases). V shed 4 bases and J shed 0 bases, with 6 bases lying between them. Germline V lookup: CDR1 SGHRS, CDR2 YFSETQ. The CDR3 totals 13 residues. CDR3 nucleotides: TGCGCCAGCAGCAGGAGGAGCACAGATACGCAGTATTTT. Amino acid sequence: CASSRRSTDTQYF.